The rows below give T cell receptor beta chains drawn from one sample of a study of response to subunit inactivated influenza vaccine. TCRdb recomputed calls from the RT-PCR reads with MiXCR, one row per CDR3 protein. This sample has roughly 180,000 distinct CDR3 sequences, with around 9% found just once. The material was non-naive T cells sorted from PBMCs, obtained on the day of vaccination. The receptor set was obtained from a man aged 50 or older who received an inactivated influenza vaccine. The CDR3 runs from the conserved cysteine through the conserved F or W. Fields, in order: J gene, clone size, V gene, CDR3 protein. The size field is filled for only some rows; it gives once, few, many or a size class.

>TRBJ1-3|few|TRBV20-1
CSAGDRASGNTIYF
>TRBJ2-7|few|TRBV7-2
CASSTTGHLYEQYF
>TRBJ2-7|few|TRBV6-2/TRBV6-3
CASSSVPVSYEQYF
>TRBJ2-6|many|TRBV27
CASSLSVRVSGANVLTF
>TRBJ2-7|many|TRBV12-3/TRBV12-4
CASSLEGGVGEQYF
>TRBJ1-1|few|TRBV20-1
CSARGGPQGVTEAFF
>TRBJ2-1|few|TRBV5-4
CASSLWESYNEQFF
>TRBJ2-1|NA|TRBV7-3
CASSLKRRAKGGSSYNEQFF
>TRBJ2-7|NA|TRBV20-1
CSASIGSYSYEQYF
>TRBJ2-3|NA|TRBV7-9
CASSLRVGTDQQYF
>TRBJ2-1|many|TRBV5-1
CASSTGLLPPHNEQFF
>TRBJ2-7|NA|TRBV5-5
CASSLGLGSSYEQYF
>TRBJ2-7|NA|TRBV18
CASSPKGFDYEQYF
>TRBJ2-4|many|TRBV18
CASSPPGDPKNIQYF
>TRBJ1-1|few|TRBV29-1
CSIRDRLNTEAFF
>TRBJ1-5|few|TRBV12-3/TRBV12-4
CASSTERGQPQHF
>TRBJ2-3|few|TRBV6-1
CASSEALWGTDTQYF
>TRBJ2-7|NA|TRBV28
CASYAGQISEQYF
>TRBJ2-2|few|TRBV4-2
CASSQEGTSGIGGELFF
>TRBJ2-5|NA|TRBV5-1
CASSWTSGAQETQYF
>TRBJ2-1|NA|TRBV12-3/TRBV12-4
CASSFGLMGVVEQFF
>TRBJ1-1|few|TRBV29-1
CSVAEQGNTEAFF
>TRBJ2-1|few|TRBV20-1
CSVGRPGSNEQFF
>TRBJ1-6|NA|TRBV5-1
CASSLYQDPSSPLHF
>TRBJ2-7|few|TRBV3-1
CASSQSTTREQYF
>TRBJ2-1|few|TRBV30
CAWSGLGGGKSSYNEQFF
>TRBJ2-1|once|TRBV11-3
CASSLVGTATYNEQFF
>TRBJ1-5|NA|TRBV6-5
CASSHSDSNQPQHF
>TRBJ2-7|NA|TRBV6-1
CASNKGGGISEQYF
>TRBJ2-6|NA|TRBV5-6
CASSTSRVEGANVLTF
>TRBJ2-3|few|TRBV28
CASSFRAGGRTDTQYF
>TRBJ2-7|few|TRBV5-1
CASSATSGGTAYEQYF
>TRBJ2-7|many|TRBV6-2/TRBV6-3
CASSYGGDGPYEQYF
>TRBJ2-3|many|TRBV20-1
CSASPGPDTQYF
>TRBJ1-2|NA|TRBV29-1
CSVFTGTGHYGYTF
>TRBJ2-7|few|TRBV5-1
CASSFNWDSYEQYF
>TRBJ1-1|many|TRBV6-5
CASSYSSGLWNTEAFF